What follows is one T cell receptor beta chain and its context. The germline V gene has CDR1 SGHAT and CDR2 FQNNGV. The CDR3 sequence is 15 residues long. Trimming pared 3 bases from V and 3 bases from J, leaving 14 bases between. Produced via immunoSEQ multiplex PCR; TCRdb's table is partial and in-frame only. Of 70,000 or so clones in the sample, roughly 90% were seen once. This specimen belongs to a study of T cells after somatic rescue of genetic block. What was sequenced was peripheral blood mononuclear cells (PBMCs). This rearrangement joins TRBV11-2 to TRBJ2-5; D may be TRBD1 (6 bases). This clonotype was obtained from a man in his forties or fifties. CDR3 in amino acids: CASSFWDGQKETQYF. The CDR3 DNA sequence: TGTGCCAGCAGCTTTTGGGACGGACAGAAAGAGACCCAGTACTTC.